The TCR beta chain under discussion was sequenced for a study of beta chain features in type 1 diabetes. The V end lost 0 bases, the J end lost 1 base, and 8 bases lay between the germline ends. The CDR3 contains 14 residues. Germline-derived CDR1 and CDR2 are SGHRS and YFSETQ. Findings of the study overall: Diminished insertions and augmented deletions at VDJ junctions characterized type 1 diabetes patients. A moderate, significant TCRB CDR3 shortening appeared in type 1 diabetes across four CD4+ subsets.

Sequencing targeted expressed TCRB transcripts, as all isolated RNA had been reverse transcribed. Sequencing was performed with immunoSEQ multiplex PCR; in TCRdb, only in-frame clones are kept and a portion is missing. The sample has about 710,000 clones; over 13% are singletons. As regards this clone: Its antigen remains unknown.

The sample consisted of naive CD4+ T cells from blood. The sequence derives from a young man with type 1 diabetes. The chain employs TRBV5-1 and TRBJ2-7; the D is unclear. The CDR3 DNA reads TGCGCCAGCAGCTTGGAGGGCCGATCCTACGAGCAGTACTTC. It is translated as CASSLEGRSYEQYF.